The clone carrying this T cell receptor (beta chain) was counted at least ten times. The antigen is unknown. This entry belongs to a study of T cells after yellow fever vaccination. Findings of the study overall: The study re-detected most primary-vaccination clones after the booster (96% CD4, just over 85% CD8). Researchers cautioned that FACS-sorted repertoires could harbor abundant clonotypes contaminating from the bulk population. The appearance of a small share of clonotypes in both CD4 and CD8 compartments was observed.

Generation of TCR cDNA used 5'RACE template switching (which added a universal primer site and UMIs). TCRdb itself ran the 5' RACE reads through MiXCR, one entry per CDR3 protein. The repertoire includes hundreds of thousands of distinct CDR3 sequences, approximately 15% of them detected once, and over 11% sits in the top ten. Trimming took off 3 bases at V and 0 bases at J, with 5 bases between the two ends. CDR1 KGHSH and CDR2 LQKENI come from the germline V gene. This CDR3 contains 13 residues. This sequence was found in a man in his thirties or forties who received the YFV17D yellow fever vaccine. V and J are TRBV18 and TRBJ1-1; D is ambiguous. Source: PBMCs, taken on the day of the yellow fever booster vaccination. The CDR3 DNA reads as TGTGCCAGCTCACCGGGAGTGAACACTGAAGCTTTCTTT. Protein: CASSPGVNTEAFF.